This entry describes one T cell receptor (beta chain). Its antigen is as yet unknown. This specimen comes from a study of cytomegalovirus exposure and HLA in healthy donors. Study context: The platform used for the approximately 130 validation repertoires matched that of the 650 to 750 first-cohort repertoires, a later analysis reported. Whole-study results and caveats: Cytomegalovirus status, reportedly, was diagnosed with high specificity and sensitivity by the classifier. Subsequent analysis of the roughly 120 validation repertoires found a tendency for first-cohort TCR clusters to co-occur.

TCRdb's table, derived via immunoSEQ multiplex PCR, lists solely in-frame clones and lacks some. This table holds over 110,000 clones, around 87% found once. Sequencing used PBMCs. The TCR sequence derives from a man aged 18-30 years in good health and CMV-seropositive.

The DNA of the CDR3 is TGTGCCAGCAGCTCGAGAGGTAGCGGGGCAGATACGCAGTATTTT. Encoded protein: CASSSRGSGADTQYF. J is TRBJ2-3 and V is TRBV11-3, with 8 nucleotides matching TRBD2. Germline assignment: CDR1 SGHNT and CDR2 YENEEA. The ends lost 4 bases at V and 4 bases at J; junction bases unmatched: 7. The CDR3 has 15 amino acids. Full variable domain (remainder filled in from reference TRBV11-3 and TRBJ2-3): EAGVVQSPRYKIIEKKQPVAFWCNPISGHNTLYWYLQNLGQGPELLIRYENEEAVDDSQLPKDRFSAERLKGVDSTLKIQPAELGDSAVYLCASSSRGSGADTQYFGPGTRLTVL.